The 10 T cell receptor beta chains listed next were all sequenced from one sample in a study of memory CD4+ T cells and cytomegalovirus serostatus. The sort gate was single viable CD3+CD4+CD8-CD45RO+ cells for memory CD4+ T cells. This table comes from immunoSEQ multiplex PCR, and its TCRdb copy is limited to in-frame clones, with some not included. The table shows about 75,000 clones, with around 78% occurring only once. The specimen was memory CD4+ T cells from blood. The receptors were sampled from an adult in good health and CMV-seropositive.

The gene calls are TRBV6-1 and TRBJ1-1; D is undetermined. CDR1 and CDR2 from the germline V gene are MNHNS and SASEGT. Trimming left V 0 bases short and J 2 bases short, with 10 bases between. The CDR3 extends over 15 amino acids. In nucleotides, the CDR3 is TGTGCCAGCAGTGAAGCGGGTGCACTAAACACTGAAGCTTTCTTT. It codes for CASSEAGALNTEAFF.

Turning to this clone: Compared with germline, one end of the junction differs, possibly owing to a read error. The CDR3 sequence is CASSIAEGAPEAFF. The CDR3 bases are TGTGCCAGCAGCATAGCGGAAGGGGCACCTGAAGCTTTCTTT. This chain connects TRBV7-9 to TRBJ1-1; a weak D match, TRBD1 (5 bases). Per the germline V gene, CDR1 is SEHNR and CDR2 is FQNEAQ (reference sequence). The CDR3 is 14 amino acids.

Written as DNA, the CDR3 is TGTGCCAGCAGCCCAGTAAGTGGGGCCGTAACCTACGAGCAGTACTTC. It yields the protein CASSPVSGAVTYEQYF. This sequence joins TRBV9 and TRBJ2-7; the D gene is possibly TRBD1 (5 bases). The CDR3 consists of 16 residues. Germline V CDR1 and CDR2: SGDLS, YYNGEE. Trimming left V 4 bases short and J 2 bases short, with 19 bases between.

This clone was observed a single time. The junction does not match germline at one end; this may be a read error. The chain joins TRBV18 to TRBJ2-1; unclear D gene. The CDR3 is 15 amino acids. CDR1 and CDR2 (germline): KGHSH, LQKENI. The CDR3 region is CAGSPPNAAYNEQFF. The CDR3 nucleotides read TGTGCCGGCTCACCACCAAACGCAGCCTACAATGAGCAGTTCTTC.

The rearrangement links TRBV4-1 to TRBJ2-7, with TRBD2 matching 9 bases. V shed 1 base, J shed 3 bases, and the junction held 4 bases outside the gene matches. The CDR3 extends over 15 amino acids. Germline V gives CDR1 MGHRA, CDR2 YSYEKL. The CDR3 region is CASSQAPSGDYEQYF. The CDR3 DNA reads TGCGCCAGCAGCCAAGCCCCTAGCGGGGACTACGAGCAGTACTTC.

This clone was seen a few times. The J gene is TRBJ2-5, the V gene TRBV30, with D possibly being TRBD2 (5 bases). Germline CDR1 and CDR2: GTSNPN and SVGIG (reference sequence). The CDR3 sequence is 14 residues long. Trimming stripped 0 bases from V and 4 bases from J, with 12 bases between. DNA for the CDR3: TGTGCCTGGAGTGTACTAGGATTTAGAGAGACCCAGTACTTC. It translates to CAWSVLGFRETQYF.

The V and J genes are TRBV5-6 and TRBJ2-1; TRBD1 matches at 7 bases. The trim removed 4 bases at V and 6 bases at J, leaving 13 bases unmatched. The CDR3 length is 16 residues. CDR1 is SGHDT, CDR2 YYEEEE, per germline. The CDR3 DNA reads TGTGCCAGCAGCCCCGACCTCTACAGGGGTGCCAATGAGCAGTTCTTC. Translation gives CASSPDLYRGANEQFF.

This clone was counted only a few times. This sequence joins TRBV6-6 and TRBJ2-5; tentatively, D is TRBD2 (6 bases). Germline V gene lookup returns CDR1 MNHNY and CDR2 SVGAGI (reference sequence). Trimming removed 5 bases from V and 4 bases from J, with 17 bases in between. There are 15 residues in the CDR3. This CDR3 reads CASSGPGVGRETQYF. The CDR3 region has the DNA TGTGCCAGCAGTGGACCGGGAGTTGGTAGAGAGACCCAGTACTTC.

This chain uses TRBV6-1 with TRBJ2-3, with 15 bases aligning to TRBD2. The CDR3 consists of 16 residues. Germline CDR1 and CDR2: MNHNS and SASEGT. V shed 3 bases, J shed 3 bases, and the junction held 1 base outside the gene matches. The CDR3, as DNA: TGTGCCAGCAGTGAGGGGACTAGCGGGGGGACAGATACGCAGTATTTT. Its protein product is CASSEGTSGGTDTQYF.

The chain recombines TRBV21-1 with TRBJ2-7; whether TRBD1, the table's D call, matches the DNA was not checked. TRBV21-1 is deemed a pseudogene. The CDR3 covers 13 residues. Here the CDR3 reads CASSPHRVYEQYF. In DNA, the CDR3 is TGTGCCAGCAGCCCCCACAGGGTTTACGAGCAGTACTTC.